In this sample, the clone carrying this TCR beta chain turned up a few times. The target antigen is unknown. The data are from a study of CD8+ T cells in alopecia areata. About the research overall: Tofacitinib was given for 6 to 18 months, then stopped for 6 months. The study's findings and limits: Compared with normal scalp, lesional scalp had higher clonality and more expanded CD8+ clones.

Sequencing used cDNA as its template, made by extracting RNA and reverse transcribing it. The repertoire was sequenced with immunoSEQ multiplex PCR; TCRdb's copy has only in-frame clones and lacks some. The table lists about 130,000 clones, around 49% of them singletons. The receptor was derived from a human donor with alopecia areata. The specimen comprised CD8+ T cells sorted from blood, sampled at week 0.

The CDR3 spells CAWSSGGNTEAFF. The DNA for the CDR3 is TGTGCCTGGAGTTCAGGGGGAAATACTGAAGCTTTCTTT. The chain joins TRBV30 to TRBJ1-1; 7 bases are shared with TRBD1. The CDR3 extends over 13 amino acids. V shed 2 bases, J shed 5 bases, and the junction held 5 bases outside the gene matches. The germline gives CDR1 GTSNPN, CDR2 SVGIG (reference sequence). Variable domain in full (rest from reference TRBV30 and TRBJ1-1): SQTIHQWPATLVQPVGSPLSLECTVEGTSNPNLYWYRQAAGRGLQLLFYSVGIGQISSEVPQNLSASRPQDRQFILSSKKLLLSDSGFYLCAWSSGGNTEAFFGQGTRLTVV.